Listed here are 26 T cell receptor beta chains from one sample, sequenced in a study of OX40 agonist ivuxolimab in advanced cancers. The library was generated by the immunoSEQ multiplex PCR assay. Drawn from immuneACCESS, this table holds only the in-frame rearrangements with V and J called that TCRdb kept. Clones are partly lost; checked studies trace under half to an unresolved V gene and leave the rest unexplained. Present in this sample are about 58,000 clones, 90% to 95% of which were seen just once. Of the sample, around 4% is held by the ten largest clones. Sequencing was performed on CD4+ or CD8+ T cells sorted from blood, taken in a trial of the OX40 agonist ivuxolimab. These receptors originate from an adult with an advanced solid tumor such as melanoma, head and neck, liver or kidney cancer.

The chain couples TRBV6-6 to TRBJ2-7; D uncertain. With 3 bases removed from V and 7 bases from J, the gap between germline ends came to 19 bases. Per the germline V gene, CDR1 is MNHNY and CDR2 is SVGAGI (reference sequence). This CDR3 is 15 amino acids long. CDR3 in amino acids: CASSYPGWAEWEQYF. The CDR3 DNA follows: TGTGCCAGCAGTTATCCCGGGTGGGCCGAGTGGGAGCAGTACTTC.

In its sample, this clone was seen once. The chain employs TRBV19 and TRBJ1-5, with a weak D call TRBD1 (6 bases). The germline V and J ends were trimmed by 7 bases and 4 bases, with 14 bases remaining between them. Germline V CDR1 and CDR2: LNHDA, SQIVND (reference sequence). CDR3 length: 14 residues. CDR3: CASISGGENQPQHF. The CDR3 DNA reads TGTGCCAGTATTTCGGGGGGCGAGAATCAGCCCCAGCATTTT.

V gene TRBV2 combines with J gene TRBJ2-7; TRBD1 agrees at 8 bases. V was pared by 5 bases and J by 3 bases, with 3 bases of the junction left unmatched. Germline CDR1 is SNHLY and CDR2 is FYNNEI. This CDR3 spans 13 amino acids. In nucleotides, the CDR3 is TGTGCCAGCAGTTACAGGGGGGACTACGAGCAGTACTTC. Its translation is CASSYRGDYEQYF.

In its sample, this clone was seen once. This chain joins TRBV7-8 and TRBJ2-5; 10 nucleotides line up with TRBD2. V was pared by 2 bases and J by 4 bases, with 7 bases of the junction left unmatched. CDR1 and CDR2 (germline): SGHVS, FQNEAQ. This CDR3 is 16 amino acids long. The CDR3 protein is CASSLPPAGGGETQYF. For the CDR3, the DNA is TGTGCCAGCAGCTTACCCCCAGCGGGAGGGGGAGAGACCCAGTACTTC.

This clone has just one count. The V call is TRBV4-3, the J call TRBJ2-5, with D tentatively TRBD2 (7 bases). Germline CDR1 and CDR2: LGHNA and YSLEER. V lost 2 bases, J lost 5 bases, and 15 bases lay in between. The CDR3 length is 15 residues. The CDR3 nucleotides read TGCGCCAGCAGCCAAACATCAGGGGAGGGGGAGACCCAGTACTTC. The encoded protein is CASSQTSGEGETQYF.

V is TRBV9 and J is TRBJ2-1, with 8 bases identical to TRBD2. Per the germline V gene, CDR1 is SGDLS and CDR2 is YYNGEE. V was clipped by 4 bases and J by 1 base; unmatched bases: 7. This CDR3 is built from 16 residues. The CDR3 DNA reads TGTGCCAGCAGCTCCTCAGCGGGAGTGTCCTACAATGAGCAGTTCTTC. Translation gives CASSSSAGVSYNEQFF. The entire variable domain, with the rest obtained from reference TRBV9 and TRBJ2-1, is as follows: DSGVTQTPKHLITATGQRVTLRCSPRSGDLSVYWYQQSLDQGLQFLIQYYNGEERAKGNILERFSAQQFPDLHSELNLSSLELGDSALYFCASSSSAGVSYNEQFFGPGTRLTVL.

The J gene is TRBJ2-7, the V gene TRBV5-6; 13 nucleotides agree with TRBD2. The CDR3 is 17 residues long. Germline V gene data show CDR1 as SGHDT and CDR2 as YYEEEE. J was trimmed by 2 bases and V by 4 bases; bases with no gene match: 9. The CDR3 is CASSEGLAGYNPYEQYF. In DNA, the CDR3 is TGTGCCAGCAGCGAGGGACTAGCGGGATATAACCCCTACGAGCAGTACTTC.

About this clone: The sample holds other DNA sequences that translate to the same CDR3. The genes are TRBV6-5 and TRBJ1-1; D unclear. V was shortened by 2 bases and J by 1 base, with 5 bases between the two germline ends. CDR1 is MNHEY and CDR2 is SVGAGI in the germline V gene. The CDR3 is 13 amino acids. The CDR3 DNA sequence: TGTGCCAGCAGTTACGGACGGAACACTGAAGCTTTCTTT. Its translation: CASSYGRNTEAFF.

The chain carries TRBV5-6 and TRBJ2-7, with D unclear. The ends were cut back, 0 bases at V and 7 bases at J, with 11 bases in the middle. The CDR3 totals 13 residues. CDR1 is SGHDT and CDR2 is YYEEEE in the germline V gene. DNA of the CDR3: TGTGCCAGCAGCTTGGTTCTACGTGAAGAGCAGTACTTC. Its translation is CASSLVLREEQYF.

The chain has TRBV2 and TRBJ2-7; unclear D gene. Germline V gene data show CDR1 as SNHLY and CDR2 as FYNNEI. The germline V and J ends were trimmed by 6 bases and 0 bases, with 6 bases remaining between them. The CDR3 runs 12 residues. CDR3 loop: CASRVVSYEQYF. The CDR3 DNA reads as TGTGCCAGCAGGGTCGTCTCCTACGAGCAGTACTTC.

The rearrangement uses TRBV4-3 and TRBJ2-7; TRBD2 might be the D (5 bases). CDR3 length: 16 residues. CDR1 is LGHNA, CDR2 YSLEER, per germline. V was trimmed by 3 bases and J by 3 bases, leaving 18 bases between them. The CDR3 reads CASSHSATGEGYEQYF. The DNA of the CDR3 is TGCGCCAGCAGCCATTCCGCAACCGGGGAAGGCTACGAGCAGTACTTC.

The J gene is TRBJ2-1, the V gene TRBV27, with D unclear. V lost 3 bases and J 8 bases, leaving 11 bases between the germline ends. Per the germline V gene, CDR1 is MNHEY and CDR2 is SMNVEV (reference sequence). The CDR3 contains 13 residues. CDR3 nucleotide sequence: TGTGCCAGCAGTTTCAGGTCAACAGATGAGCAGTTCTTC. Translation: CASSFRSTDEQFF.

The chain combines TRBV30 with TRBJ2-3, with D possibly matching TRBD1 (6 bases). CDR1 and CDR2 (germline): GTSNPN, SVGIG (reference sequence). This CDR3 has 15 residues. Deletions cut 5 bases from V and 0 bases from J, with 15 bases between. CDR3 in amino acids: CAWESGVSSTDTQYF. The CDR3 bases are TGTGCCTGGGAATCAGGGGTATCGAGCACAGATACGCAGTATTTT. Complete variable domain (other parts from reference TRBV30 and TRBJ2-3): SQTIHQWPATLVQPVGSPLSLECTVEGTSNPNLYWYRQAAGRGLQLLFYSVGIGQISSEVPQNLSASRPQDRQFILSSKKLLLSDSGFYLCAWESGVSSTDTQYFGPGTRLTVL.

CDR3 in DNA: TGTGCCAGCACCGAGCCCGGGAACCCCAACAATGAGCAGTTCTTC. Amino acid sequence: CASTEPGNPNNEQFF. The chain combines TRBV6-6 with TRBJ2-1, with a possible D match to TRBD2 (5 bases). The CDR3 is 15 residues long. Between the trimmed V and J ends, which lost 7 bases and 5 bases, there was a span of 18 bases. Germline values: CDR1 MNHNY, CDR2 SVGAGI (reference sequence).

This clone has just one count. The rearrangement links TRBV5-6 to TRBJ2-5; no clear D. CDR3 size: 13 residues. The germline V gene encodes CDR1 SGHDT and CDR2 YYEEEE. V shed 1 base and J shed 2 bases, with 6 bases lying between them. CDR3 protein: CASSLRVQETQYF. In DNA, the CDR3 is TGTGCCAGCAGCTTGAGGGTTCAAGAGACCCAGTACTTC.

This chain joins TRBV4-3 and TRBJ2-2; unclear D gene. This CDR3 comprises 16 residues. Between the trimmed V and J ends, which lost 0 bases and 4 bases, there was a span of 12 bases. In germline, CDR1 is LGHNA, CDR2 YSLEER. The CDR3 region is CASSQEAGPSTGELFF. The CDR3 DNA is TGCGCCAGCAGCCAAGAGGCCGGGCCCTCCACCGGGGAGCTGTTTTTT.

The rearrangement uses TRBV28 and TRBJ1-5; D might be TRBD1 (5 bases). V was pared by 3 bases and J by 1 base, with 13 bases between. Looked up from germline, CDR1 is MDHEN and CDR2 is SYDVKM. This CDR3 has 16 residues. The CDR3: CASSFPGGVSNQPQHF. As DNA, the CDR3 is TGTGCCAGCAGTTTCCCCGGGGGGGTGAGCAATCAGCCCCAGCATTTT.

The rearrangement uses TRBV12-5 and TRBJ2-1, with D perhaps matching TRBD1 or TRBD2 (6 bases each). V lost 1 base to trimming and J lost 8 bases, with 24 bases between them. CDR3 length: 18 residues. The V gene's germline CDR1 is LGHNT and CDR2 FRNRAP. The CDR3 coding sequence is TGTGCTAGTGGTTTGGACCAAATCCCGACAGGCGGGAAAGATGAGCAGTTCTTC. This gives the protein CASGLDQIPTGGKDEQFF.

The chain uses TRBV4-1 and TRBJ2-1; TRBD1 aligns across 7 bases. The CDR3 extends over 15 amino acids. V lost 1 base and J lost 5; bases outside the gene matches: 5. Germline values: CDR1 MGHRA, CDR2 YSYEKL. CDR3 region: CASSQGAGTDNEQFF. In DNA form, the CDR3 reads TGCGCCAGCAGCCAAGGCGCCGGGACAGACAATGAGCAGTTCTTC.

The gene calls are TRBV28 and TRBJ2-2; TRBD2 agrees at 9 bases. This CDR3 has 15 amino acids. Germline V lookup: CDR1 MDHEN, CDR2 SYDVKM. Trimming cost V 6 bases and J 1 base; bases outside gene matches: 3. CDR3 DNA: TGTGCCAGCAGCGGGACTAGCTGGAACACCGGGGAGCTGTTTTTT. Protein sequence: CASSGTSWNTGELFF.

This chain joins TRBV19 and TRBJ2-1; TRBD2 aligns across 13 bases. Germline-derived CDR1 and CDR2 are LNHDA and SQIVND (reference sequence). This CDR3 is 14 amino acids long. V trimming: 11 bases; J trimming: 3 bases; junction bases outside the gene matches: 4. CDR3 protein: CASGLAGIYNEQFF. Written as DNA, the CDR3 is TGTGCCTCGGGACTAGCGGGGATCTACAATGAGCAGTTCTTC.

The rearrangement links TRBV11-2 to TRBJ2-1; 8 bases line up with TRBD2. Germline values: CDR1 SGHAT, CDR2 FQNNGV. The length of the CDR3 is 15 residues. The V segment lost 1 base and the J segment 6 bases; nucleotides outside the gene matches: 5. CDR3 DNA: TGTGCCAGCAGCTTAGTCAGCGGGAGAGGCAATGAGCAGTTCTTC. Translation gives CASSLVSGRGNEQFF.

This chain uses TRBV2 with TRBJ2-7, with TRBD2 matching 7 bases. This CDR3 spans 15 amino acids. Germline assignment: CDR1 SNHLY and CDR2 FYNNEI. The ends lost 6 bases at V and 2 bases at J; junction bases unmatched: 10. The CDR3 loop reads CASREWGGRAYEQYF. For the CDR3, the DNA is TGTGCCAGCAGGGAATGGGGGGGTCGCGCCTACGAGCAGTACTTC.

This clone was recorded only once. The chain employs TRBV2 and TRBJ2-2; 9 bases are shared with TRBD1. This CDR3 region has 16 residues. Germline CDR1 and CDR2: SNHLY and FYNNEI. V lost 5 bases and J lost 3; bases outside the gene matches: 7. The CDR3: CASSLTGGSYTGELFF. In DNA, the CDR3 is TGTGCCAGCAGTCTTACAGGGGGCTCCTACACCGGGGAGCTGTTTTTT.

The chain recombines TRBV5-4 with TRBJ2-7; 7 bases map to TRBD2. CDR3 length equals 15 residues. V lost 0 bases, J lost 1 base, and 4 bases stayed unmatched. Germline loops: CDR1 SGHNT, CDR2 YYREEE (reference sequence). The CDR3 reads CASSLVGGPSYEQYF. The CDR3 DNA follows: TGTGCCAGCAGCTTGGTGGGAGGGCCTTCCTACGAGCAGTACTTC. The full variable domain, in which reference TRBV5-4 and TRBJ2-7 provide the parts outside the CDR3, is ETGVTQSPTHLIKTRGQQVTLRCSSQSGHNTVSWYQQALGQGPQFIFQYYREEENGRGNFPPRFSGLQFPNYSSELNVNALELDDSALYLCASSLVGGPSYEQYFGPGTRLTVT.

The V gene is TRBV7-7, the J gene TRBJ2-5; 8 positions agree with TRBD1. Losses at the gene ends were 0 bases for V and 4 bases for J; bases not matched to a gene: 4. Germline CDR1 and CDR2: SSHAT and FNYEAQ (reference sequence). The CDR3 is made up of 15 amino acids. CDR3 amino acids: CASSLAAGGSETQYF. In nucleotides, the CDR3 is TGTGCCAGCAGCTTAGCGGCAGGGGGCTCAGAGACCCAGTACTTC. The full variable domain, completed using reference TRBV7-7 and TRBJ2-5, is GAGVSQSPRYKVTKRGQDVTLRCDPISSHATLYWYQQALGQGPEFLTYFNYEAQPDKSGLPSDRFSAERPEGSISTLTIQRTEQRDSAMYRCASSLAAGGSETQYFGPGTRLLVL.